This is a list of T cell receptor beta chains from one sample in a study of blood T cell repertoires in COVID-19. Measured with immunoSEQ multiplex PCR; TCRdb has only the in-frame clones, and not every one. The repertoire holds around 200,000 clones, with around 84% as singletons. Sequencing input: PBMCs or T cells enriched from blood (not recorded which). All receptors come from a man aged 40-49 years who had recovered from COVID-19. CDR3s include the opening cysteine and the closing phenylalanine or tryptophan. A D gene is named only where the DNA matches it firmly. The listing skips clone size in some rows; elsewhere it reads once, few, many or a size class.

CDR3nt: TGTGCCAGCAGCACCCCCCACTCATATGGCTACACCTTC; CDR3aa: CASSTPHSYGYTF; v_gene: TRBV7-2; abundance: .; d_gene: .; j_gene: TRBJ1-2
CDR3nt: TGTGCCAGCAGTGAAGCCGGACAGGGGGCCACTGAAGCTTTCTTT; CDR3aa: CASSEAGQGATEAFF; v_gene: TRBV2; abundance: .; d_gene: TRBD1; j_gene: TRBJ1-1
CDR3nt: TGTGCCAGCTCATTCTCCGGGACAGGGGCGAACACTGAAGCTTTCTTT; CDR3aa: CASSFSGTGANTEAFF; v_gene: TRBV18; abundance: few; d_gene: TRBD1; j_gene: TRBJ1-1
CDR3nt: TGTGCCAGCGACCGGCATGGCTACAGGGAAATATACGAGCAGTACTTC; CDR3aa: CASDRHGYREIYEQYF; v_gene: TRBV7-3; abundance: .; d_gene: .; j_gene: TRBJ2-7
CDR3nt: TGTGCCAGCAGTTCCTCCTCAAGCCTCGAGACCCAGTACTTC; CDR3aa: CASSSSSSLETQYF; v_gene: TRBV28; abundance: .; d_gene: .; j_gene: TRBJ2-5
CDR3nt: TGCGCCAGCAGCCAAGATGGGCCAGTCTCTGGAAACACCATATATTTT; CDR3aa: CASSQDGPVSGNTIYF; v_gene: TRBV4-1; abundance: .; d_gene: .; j_gene: TRBJ1-3
CDR3nt: TGTGCCAGCAGCCCCTCGACACCCGGACAGGCGCACCAAGAGACCCAGTACTTC; CDR3aa: CASSPSTPGQAHQETQYF; v_gene: TRBV7-9; abundance: .; d_gene: TRBD1; j_gene: TRBJ2-5
CDR3nt: TGTGCCAGCAGCTTAGACAGGGCTCAGCCCCAGCATTTT; CDR3aa: CASSLDRAQPQHF; v_gene: TRBV7-8; abundance: .; d_gene: .; j_gene: TRBJ1-5
CDR3nt: TGCGCCAGCAGCTTGGAACAGGGGGGGCACACTGAAGCTTTCTTT; CDR3aa: CASSLEQGGHTEAFF; v_gene: TRBV5-1; abundance: .; d_gene: TRBD1; j_gene: TRBJ1-1
CDR3nt: TGTGCCAGTAGGTCGACAGGGGGTAATCAGCCCCAGCATTTT; CDR3aa: CASRSTGGNQPQHF; v_gene: TRBV19; abundance: .; d_gene: TRBD1; j_gene: TRBJ1-5
CDR3nt: TGTGCCAGCAGCGAGGACTTCACCGGGGAGCTGTTTTTT; CDR3aa: CASSEDFTGELFF; v_gene: TRBV9; abundance: few; d_gene: .; j_gene: TRBJ2-2
CDR3nt: TGTGCCAGCAGCCAACGGACTAGAACCTACAATGAGCAGTTCTTC; CDR3aa: CASSQRTRTYNEQFF; v_gene: TRBV4-2; abundance: .; d_gene: TRBD2; j_gene: TRBJ2-1
CDR3nt: TGTGCCAGCAGCTTCCGGGAGGGGACCTACGAGCAGTACTTC; CDR3aa: CASSFREGTYEQYF; v_gene: TRBV7-8; abundance: many; d_gene: TRBD2; j_gene: TRBJ2-7
CDR3nt: TGTGCCAGTAGTATAGAGGCCGGCGGTTTGGCTGAAGCTTTCTTT; CDR3aa: CASSIEAGGLAEAFF; v_gene: TRBV19; abundance: .; d_gene: .; j_gene: TRBJ1-1
CDR3nt: TGCGCCAGCAGCCAAGATCAGGATTCCTACGAGCAGTACTTC; CDR3aa: CASSQDQDSYEQYF; v_gene: TRBV4-3; abundance: .; d_gene: .; j_gene: TRBJ2-7
CDR3nt: TGTGCCAGCAGCCAAGATTCATCCGTTCGGACTAGCGGACAGCCCTACAATGAGCAGTTCTTC; CDR3aa: CASSQDSSVRTSGQPYNEQFF; v_gene: TRBV3-1/TRBV3-2; abundance: .; d_gene: TRBD2; j_gene: TRBJ2-1
CDR3nt: TGTGCCAGCAGCTTAGCAGGAGGAGCGCAGTTCTTC; CDR3aa: CASSLAGGAQFF; v_gene: TRBV11-3; abundance: .; d_gene: .; j_gene: TRBJ2-1
CDR3nt: TGTGCCAGCAGCCCTCGAGGACTAGCGGGAGGGCCGGGAGAGACCCAGTACTTC; CDR3aa: CASSPRGLAGGPGETQYF; v_gene: TRBV11-2; abundance: .; d_gene: TRBD2; j_gene: TRBJ2-5
CDR3nt: TGTGCCAGCAGATTTACGGGAGGGCCTGCTCATACGCAGTATTTT; CDR3aa: CASRFTGGPAHTQYF; v_gene: TRBV27; abundance: once; d_gene: TRBD2; j_gene: TRBJ2-3
CDR3nt: TGTGCCAGCAGCGATCGACAGTTAGGGTCCTACAATGAGCAGTTCTTC; CDR3aa: CASSDRQLGSYNEQFF; v_gene: TRBV13; abundance: .; d_gene: .; j_gene: TRBJ2-1
CDR3nt: TGTGCCAGCAGTCTCCCGGGACAGGGTACCGGGGAGCTGTTTTTT; CDR3aa: CASSLPGQGTGELFF; v_gene: TRBV5-6; abundance: .; d_gene: TRBD1; j_gene: TRBJ2-2
CDR3nt: TGTGCCAGCGGACAGCCAAATCAGCCCCAGCATTTT; CDR3aa: CASGQPNQPQHF; v_gene: TRBV7-2; abundance: .; d_gene: .; j_gene: TRBJ1-5
CDR3nt: TGTGCCAGCAGTTTAACGGGGGTGGAGACCCAGTACTTC; CDR3aa: CASSLTGVETQYF; v_gene: TRBV12-3/TRBV12-4; abundance: .; d_gene: .; j_gene: TRBJ2-5
CDR3nt: TGTGCCAGCAGCTTAGACGGCTCTGGAAACACCATATATTTT; CDR3aa: CASSLDGSGNTIYF; v_gene: TRBV11-3; abundance: once; d_gene: .; j_gene: TRBJ1-3
CDR3nt: TGTGCCAGTAAAACAGGGGGCAGTCTTTATGGCTACACCTTC; CDR3aa: CASKTGGSLYGYTF; v_gene: TRBV28; abundance: .; d_gene: TRBD1; j_gene: TRBJ1-2
CDR3nt: TGTGCCAGCAGAGGACGAGGAGGTGGTGAAAAACTGTTTTTT; CDR3aa: CASRGRGGGEKLFF; v_gene: TRBV6-5; abundance: .; d_gene: .; j_gene: TRBJ1-4
CDR3nt: TGTGCCACCAGCAGAGATAGGGGTTTCGACGAGCAGTACTTC; CDR3aa: CATSRDRGFDEQYF; v_gene: TRBV15; abundance: .; d_gene: .; j_gene: TRBJ2-7
CDR3nt: TGTGCCAGCAGCTTTAGCGGGATGACAAACCACGAGCAGTACTTC; CDR3aa: CASSFSGMTNHEQYF; v_gene: TRBV7-9; abundance: .; d_gene: TRBD2; j_gene: TRBJ2-7
CDR3nt: TGTGCCAGCAGTGAGCTGGGACAGGGACGGAACACCGGGGAGCTGTTTTTT; CDR3aa: CASSELGQGRNTGELFF; v_gene: TRBV25-1; abundance: .; d_gene: TRBD1; j_gene: TRBJ2-2
CDR3nt: TGCAGCATTGACGGCCAGGACTATGGCTACACCTTC; CDR3aa: CSIDGQDYGYTF; v_gene: TRBV29-1; abundance: once; d_gene: .; j_gene: TRBJ1-2
CDR3nt: TGTGCCAGCAGTTCCGGGACTAGCGGGAGTAGGGATGAGCAGTTCTTC; CDR3aa: CASSSGTSGSRDEQFF; v_gene: TRBV28; abundance: .; d_gene: TRBD2; j_gene: TRBJ2-1
CDR3nt: TGTGCCAGCAGCCAGGGACAGATATCTAACTATGGCTACACCTTC; CDR3aa: CASSQGQISNYGYTF; v_gene: TRBV6-5; abundance: .; d_gene: TRBD1; j_gene: TRBJ1-2
CDR3nt: TGTGCCAGCAGTTTAGGGCTAGCGGAGAAAAGGGAGCAGTTCTTC; CDR3aa: CASSLGLAEKREQFF; v_gene: TRBV27; abundance: .; d_gene: TRBD2; j_gene: TRBJ2-1
CDR3nt: TGTGCCAGCAGTTGGGCCGGGACTAGCGGGATAGGCGAGCAGTACTTC; CDR3aa: CASSWAGTSGIGEQYF; v_gene: TRBV6-5; abundance: .; d_gene: TRBD2; j_gene: TRBJ2-7
CDR3nt: TGTGCCAGCAGCAAAGGGGGGGTCGAGCAGTACTTC; CDR3aa: CASSKGGVEQYF; v_gene: TRBV13; abundance: .; d_gene: .; j_gene: TRBJ2-7
CDR3nt: TGTGCCACCAGTCCCCCAGGGCTGTACAATGAGCAGTTCTTC; CDR3aa: CATSPPGLYNEQFF; v_gene: TRBV24-1; abundance: once; d_gene: .; j_gene: TRBJ2-1
CDR3nt: TGTGCCACTGCTGGGACTCAGGGATTCAATGAGCAGTTCTTC; CDR3aa: CATAGTQGFNEQFF; v_gene: TRBV24-1; abundance: .; d_gene: .; j_gene: TRBJ2-1
CDR3nt: TGTGCCAGCAGCCCGGCCTACACCGCACAGGTCGGAGCTTTCTTT; CDR3aa: CASSPAYTAQVGAFF; v_gene: TRBV16; abundance: .; d_gene: .; j_gene: TRBJ1-1
CDR3nt: TGTGCCAGCAGTTCCCTGAGGAACACTGAAGCTTTCTTT; CDR3aa: CASSSLRNTEAFF; v_gene: TRBV2; abundance: .; d_gene: .; j_gene: TRBJ1-1
CDR3nt: TGTGCCACCCAAGCGGGGAGTTTGGGAGAGCAGTACTTC; CDR3aa: CATQAGSLGEQYF; v_gene: TRBV6-5; abundance: .; d_gene: TRBD2; j_gene: TRBJ2-7
CDR3nt: TGTGCCAGCAGCCCAGAGGAGGGATCCTATGGCTACACCTTC; CDR3aa: CASSPEEGSYGYTF; v_gene: TRBV9; abundance: .; d_gene: .; j_gene: TRBJ1-2